Presented here are 5 T cell receptor beta chains from one specimen sequenced in a study of cytomegalovirus exposure and HLA in healthy donors. PCR involved 60 Vbeta and 13 Jbeta primers. The table came from immunoSEQ multiplex PCR; TCRdb's copy has only in-frame clones and leaves some out. The sample has around 190,000 clones, about 82% seen once. Sequencing used PBMCs. Receptor source: a woman between 45 and 60 years old in good health and CMV-seronegative.

This clone was seen just once. V gene TRBV5-4 combines with J gene TRBJ2-1, with 8 bases aligning to TRBD2. CDR1 and CDR2 from the germline V gene are SGHNT and YYREEE (reference sequence). V lost 3 bases to trimming and J lost 0 bases; unmatched junction nucleotides: 2. The length of the CDR3 is 15 residues. The CDR3 nucleotides are TGTGCCAGCAGCTCGGGACTAGACTCCTACAATGAGCAGTTCTTC. Translating it yields CASSSGLDSYNEQFF.

The chain joins TRBV6-1 to TRBJ2-7, with D maybe TRBD1 (5 bases). The length of the CDR3 is 11 residues. Per the germline V gene, CDR1 is MNHNS and CDR2 is SASEGT. Trimming cost V 5 bases and J 11 bases, with 13 bases left between them. The CDR3 reads CASSFQGAKYF. CDR3 in DNA: TGTGCCAGCAGTTTCCAAGGGGCGAAGTACTTC.

The rearrangement links TRBV6-1 to TRBJ2-3, with D tentatively TRBD2 (6 bases). CDR1 and CDR2 (germline): MNHNS, SASEGT. The CDR3 is 14 residues long. The V and J ends lost 6 bases and 2 bases respectively, with 12 bases between them. As DNA, the CDR3 is TGTGCCAGCAGACTGGAGGGGACCACAGATACGCAGTATTTT. It codes for CASRLEGTTDTQYF.

The V and J genes are TRBV7-2 and TRBJ2-6, with D hard to call. Germline assignment: CDR1 SGHTA and CDR2 FQGNSA. V lost 5 bases, J lost 0 bases, and 8 bases lay in between. The CDR3 runs to 15 residues. The CDR3 region is CASSPTRSGANVLTF. CDR3 coding DNA: TGTGCCAGCAGCCCAACACGCTCTGGGGCCAACGTCCTGACTTTC. The entire variable domain, with the rest obtained from reference TRBV7-2 and TRBJ2-6, is as follows: GAGVSQSPSNKVTEKGKDVELRCDPISGHTALYWYRQSLGQGLEFLIYFQGNSAPDKSGLPSDRFSAERTGGSVSTLTIQRTQQEDSAVYLCASSPTRSGANVLTFGAGSRLTVL.

The table lists this clone with a count of one. The chain carries TRBV18 and TRBJ2-3, with D possibly being TRBD2 (5 bases). The CDR3 is made up of 17 amino acids. V lost 0 bases and J 0 bases, leaving 13 bases between the germline ends. Germline-derived CDR1 and CDR2 are KGHSH and LQKENI. The CDR3 DNA follows: TGTGCCAGCTCACCACCGATGGCGGGTTCTAGCACAGATACGCAGTATTTT. It specifies CASSPPMAGSSTDTQYF.